Each of the 13 T cell receptor beta chains below was sequenced from the same sample in a study of shared clonotypes between healthy human individuals. Method: immunoSEQ multiplex PCR; TCRdb's copy keeps in-frame clones and lacks some. The repertoire includes fewer than 3 million clones, 85% to 95% of them detected once, and 0.37% sits in the top ten. The sample was naive CD4+ T cells from PBMCs. Regarding subset: CD45RA+ positively selected. The origin of the receptors is a man aged 18 to 29 in good health. Some clones in this sample may be carry-over from other donors' samples.

The CDR3: CASSLLVSGYNEQFF. The CDR3 DNA follows: TGTGCCAGCAGTTTATTGGTCTCCGGATACAATGAGCAGTTCTTC. The chain carries TRBV28 and TRBJ2-1; no firm D call. Per the germline V gene, CDR1 is MDHEN and CDR2 is SYDVKM. V was shortened by 1 base and J by 4 bases, with 11 bases between the two germline ends. The CDR3 has 15 amino acids.

The sample holds one count of this clone. J is TRBJ2-3 and V is TRBV5-1; D gene ambiguous. Germline V gene data show CDR1 as SGHRS and CDR2 as YFSETQ. Trimming stripped 0 bases from V and 0 bases from J, with 11 bases between. The CDR3 length is 16 residues. Here the CDR3 DNA reads TGCGCCAGCAGCTTGGGTGGGATCCCTAGCACAGATACGCAGTATTTT. Amino acid sequence: CASSLGGIPSTDTQYF.

The DNA for the CDR3 is TGTGCCAGCAGTGAAGCGAGGGAGCAGTTCTTC. Protein product: CASSEAREQFF. The chain employs TRBV6-1 and TRBJ2-1; D remains ambiguous. The germline V gene has CDR1 MNHNS and CDR2 SASEGT. With 0 bases removed from V and 10 bases from J, the gap between germline ends came to 4 bases. The CDR3 has 11 residues.

The chain links TRBV27 to TRBJ2-5; D ambiguous. Germline CDR1 MNHEY, CDR2 SMNVEV (reference sequence). Trimming took off 6 bases at V and 4 bases at J, with 12 bases between the two ends. The CDR3 has 13 residues. The CDR3 nucleotides are TGTGCCAGCAGATCCTTGGTCGGAGAGACCCAGTACTTC. It encodes CASRSLVGETQYF.

The CDR3 sequence is CASSLAAGQNYGYTF. In DNA form, the CDR3 reads TGTGCCAGCAGCTTGGCCGCAGGTCAGAACTATGGCTACACCTTC. The chain joins TRBV5-4 to TRBJ1-2, with unresolved D. V was clipped by 0 bases and J by 2 bases, with 11 bases between them. The CDR3 is made up of 15 amino acids. Germline V gene sequence: CDR1 SGHNT, CDR2 YYREEE (reference sequence).

The gene calls are TRBV6-1 and TRBJ2-7; D is perhaps TRBD1 (6 bases). The CDR3 sequence is 14 residues long. The germline V gene has CDR1 MNHNS and CDR2 SASEGT. Trimming took 5 bases from V and 3 from J, leaving 14 bases between them. DNA of the CDR3: TGTGCCAGCAGTTTACCCCGGGACAACTACGAGCAGTACTTC. Its protein product is CASSLPRDNYEQYF.

The chain combines TRBV9 with TRBJ2-1; either TRBD1 or TRBD2 may supply D (5 bases each). CDR1 is SGDLS and CDR2 is YYNGEE in the germline V gene. V was shortened by 6 bases and J by 5 bases, with 15 bases between the two germline ends. The CDR3 totals 14 residues. The CDR3 region has the DNA TGTGCCAGCACCAGAGGGGCGAGGGACAATGAGCAGTTCTTC. Translated: CASTRGARDNEQFF.

The chain carries TRBV28 and TRBJ1-4; maybe TRBD1 (5 bases). V lost 5 bases, J lost 6 bases, and 16 bases lay in between. This CDR3 has 15 residues. Per germline, CDR1 MDHEN and CDR2 SYDVKM. The CDR3 region is CASSRPQGRHEKLFF. The CDR3 coding sequence is TGTGCCAGCAGTCGCCCGCAGGGAAGGCATGAAAAACTGTTTTTT.

This chain links TRBV7-6 with TRBJ2-1, with TRBD2 matching over 10 bases. Germline V lookup: CDR1 SGHVS, CDR2 FNYEAQ. The junction had 21 bases not matched to a gene; V was cut back by 0 bases and J by 7 bases. The CDR3 consists of 21 residues. The CDR3 DNA sequence: TGTGCCAGCAGCTTAGCGCCCGCTAGCGGGAGCATCTGGGGCTCTCGTAATGAGCAGTTCTTC. Residues: CASSLAPASGSIWGSRNEQFF.

This clone was counted a single time. V gene TRBV27 combines with J gene TRBJ2-3, with a tentative D call TRBD2 (6 bases). V lost 4 bases and J 2 bases, leaving 16 bases between the germline ends. CDR1 is MNHEY, CDR2 SMNVEV, per germline (reference sequence). This CDR3 has 16 amino acids. DNA for the CDR3: TGTGCCAGCAGTTGGGGGGACGGCTCTTCCACAGATACGCAGTATTTT. Its translation: CASSWGDGSSTDTQYF.

The chain links TRBV5-1 to TRBJ2-1; D is uncertain. The germline V gene has CDR1 SGHRS and CDR2 YFSETQ. The CDR3 spans 14 residues. Trimming cost V 0 bases and J 8 bases, with 12 bases left between them. The CDR3 bases are TGCGCCAGCAGCTTGGATACGGGTGGCGATGAGCAGTTCTTC. Translation gives CASSLDTGGDEQFF.

V usage is TRBV28 and J usage is TRBJ1-2; TRBD1 matches at 7 bases. V was clipped by 11 bases and J by 3 bases; unmatched bases: 12. The CDR3 covers 14 residues. From germline, CDR1 is MDHEN and CDR2 SYDVKM. CDR3 nucleotide sequence: TGTGCCTCTGATTCGACAGGGCTATACTATGGCTACACCTTC. It specifies CASDSTGLYYGYTF.

The CDR3 bases are TGTGCCAGCAGCGTAGCGACTCATGAGCAGTTCTTC. Translating gives CASSVATHEQFF. The V and J genes are TRBV9 and TRBJ2-1; unclear D gene. The CDR3 runs to 12 residues. The germline V gene has CDR1 SGDLS and CDR2 YYNGEE. V was clipped by 0 bases and J by 8 bases, with 6 bases between them.